Below, 10 T cell receptor beta chains from the same sample are listed, as sequenced in a study of blood T cell repertoires in COVID-19. TCRdb keeps only in-frame clones here, not all; method: immunoSEQ multiplex PCR. Among a few hundred thousand clones listed, 88% were seen once. Sequencing used peripheral blood. The receptors stem from a woman under 40 who had recovered from COVID-19.

The V gene is TRBV30, the J gene TRBJ1-1, with D possibly TRBD1 on 6 matching bases. Per germline, CDR1 GTSNPN and CDR2 SVGIG (reference sequence). The germline V and J ends were trimmed by 1 base and 2 bases, with 20 bases remaining between them. The CDR3 is 17 amino acids. Here the CDR3 reads CAWSADQGNRVNTEAFF. CDR3 DNA: TGTGCCTGGAGTGCGGACCAGGGGAATAGAGTAAACACTGAAGCTTTCTTT.

The chain links TRBV6-5 to TRBJ2-7; tentatively, D is TRBD1 (6 bases). V gave up 0 bases and J gave up 4 bases, with 16 bases separating them. Germline loops: CDR1 MNHEY, CDR2 SVGAGI. The CDR3 sequence is 16 residues long. CDR3 nucleotides: TGTGCCAGCAGTTACTCGATAGGGGGATATGGTTACGAGCAGTACTTC. Its translation: CASSYSIGGYGYEQYF.

The gene calls are TRBV7-6 and TRBJ2-2; 8 bases are a match to TRBD2. Germline CDR1 SGHVS, CDR2 FNYEAQ. The CDR3 spans 16 residues. J was trimmed by 4 bases and V by 5 bases; bases with no gene match: 9. In nucleotides, the CDR3 is TGTGCCAGCAGCCCTTACGGGGGGGCGAGCACCGGGGAGCTGTTTTTT. This sequence encodes CASSPYGGASTGELFF. Based on the CDR3 plus reference TRBV7-6 and TRBJ2-2, the full variable domain is GAGVSQSPRYKVTKRGQDVALRCDPISGHVSLYWYRQALGQGPEFLTYFNYEAQQDKSGLPNDRFSAERPEGSISTLTIQRTEQRDSAMYRCASSPYGGASTGELFFGEGSRLTVL.

This chain links TRBV6-5 with TRBJ2-7, with D unresolved. The germline gives CDR1 MNHEY, CDR2 SVGAGI. This CDR3 has 12 amino acids. The V gene lost 6 bases and the J gene lost 5 bases, with 11 bases spanning the gap. The CDR3 coding sequence is TGTGCCAGCAGCAACCAGGTCAACGAGCAGTACTTC. Protein sequence: CASSNQVNEQYF.

The chain uses TRBV28 and TRBJ1-4, with 9 nucleotides matching TRBD1. J gave up 2 bases and V 5 bases, and 6 bases lay outside the gene matches. CDR3 length equals 16 residues. From germline, CDR1 is MDHEN and CDR2 SYDVKM. In DNA, the CDR3 is TGTGCCAGCAGTCACAGGGGGCGCCGGACTAATGAAAAACTGTTTTTT. Protein sequence: CASSHRGRRTNEKLFF.

V usage is TRBV7-9 and J usage is TRBJ2-5, with D possibly TRBD1 on 5 matching bases. CDR3 size: 14 residues. Germline values: CDR1 SEHNR, CDR2 FQNEAQ (reference sequence). V shed 3 bases and J shed 1 base, with 9 bases lying between them. Here the CDR3 reads CASSFWGLQETQYF. In DNA, the CDR3 is TGTGCCAGCAGCTTTTGGGGCCTCCAAGAGACCCAGTACTTC.

This chain uses TRBV15 with TRBJ2-5; tentatively, D is TRBD1 (6 bases). This CDR3 has 15 residues. V gave up 5 bases and J gave up 5 bases, with 18 bases separating them. The germline gives CDR1 LNHNV, CDR2 YYDKDF (reference sequence). The CDR3 loop reads CATSHPSRGRETQYF. The CDR3 DNA is TGTGCCACCAGCCACCCAAGCAGGGGAAGGGAGACCCAGTACTTC.

The V gene is TRBV20-1, the J gene TRBJ2-2; D is undetermined. Germline V gene lookup returns CDR1 DFQATT and CDR2 SNEGSKA (reference sequence). V lost 4 bases to trimming and J lost 3 bases, with 3 bases between them. CDR3 length: 11 residues. DNA of the CDR3: TGCAGTGCTATAGACACCGGGGAGCTGTTTTTT. It encodes CSAIDTGELFF.

The chain combines TRBV6-4 with TRBJ1-5, with a weak D call TRBD1 (5 bases). CDR3 size: 16 residues. Germline values: CDR1 MRHNA, CDR2 SNTAGT. Trimming shortened V by 3 bases and J by 0 bases, and 12 bases separated the two germline ends. CDR3 nucleotide sequence: TGTGCCAGCAGTGAACCGACAGACCCTAGCAATCAGCCCCAGCATTTT. Amino acids: CASSEPTDPSNQPQHF.

The chain uses TRBV7-3 and TRBJ1-1; 10 bases are shared with TRBD1. The CDR3 consists of 14 residues. CDR1 is SGHTA, CDR2 FQGTGA, per germline. The ends lost 5 bases at V and 4 bases at J; junction bases unmatched: 4. This CDR3 reads CASSPGQGSTEAFF. DNA for the CDR3: TGTGCCAGCAGCCCGGGACAGGGGAGCACTGAAGCTTTCTTT.